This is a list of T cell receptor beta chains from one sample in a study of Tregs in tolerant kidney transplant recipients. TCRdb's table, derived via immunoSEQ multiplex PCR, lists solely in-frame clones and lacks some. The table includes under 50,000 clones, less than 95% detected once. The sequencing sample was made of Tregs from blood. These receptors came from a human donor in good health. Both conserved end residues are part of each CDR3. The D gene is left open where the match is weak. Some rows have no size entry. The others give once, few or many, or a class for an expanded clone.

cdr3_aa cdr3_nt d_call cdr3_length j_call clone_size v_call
CASSLGPPSTDTQYF TGTGCCAGCAGCTTAGGCCCTCCTAGCACAGATACGCAGTATTTT NA 15 TRBJ2-3 NA TRBV7-3
CASGTLREQYF TGTGCCAGCGGGACCCTTCGGGAGCAGTACTTC NA 11 TRBJ2-5 NA TRBV2
CSGGLAEQFF TGCAGCGGAGGACTAGCGGAGCAGTTCTTC TRBD2 10 TRBJ2-1 NA TRBV29-1
CASSSSGGRTEAFF TGTGCCAGCAGCTCCTCCGGGGGGAGGACTGAAGCTTTCTTT NA 14 TRBJ1-1 NA TRBV7-3
CASSLVSGGFTYEQYF TGTGCCAGCAGCTTAGTAAGCGGGGGGTTTACCTACGAGCAGTACTTC TRBD2 16 TRBJ2-7 NA TRBV7-2
CASSLTGYNEQFF TGCGCCAGCAGCCTGACAGGTTACAATGAGCAGTTCTTC NA 13 TRBJ2-1 NA TRBV5-1
CAWTSGGAFVVTDTQYF TGTGCCTGGACTAGCGGGGGGGCCTTCGTTGTGACAGATACGCAGTATTTT TRBD2 17 TRBJ2-3 NA TRBV30
CASSLQFYGYTF TGTGCCAGCAGCTTACAGTTCTACGGCTACACCTTC NA 12 TRBJ1-2 NA TRBV5-8
CASSLVLAGGGETQYF TGTGCCAGCAGCTTGGTGCTAGCGGGGGGGGGAGAGACCCAGTACTTC TRBD2 16 TRBJ2-5 NA TRBV5-4
CASSYRGGYGYTF TGTGCCAGCAGTTACCGGGGCGGCTATGGCTACACCTTC NA 13 TRBJ1-2 NA TRBV6-6
CASSIRAVGLDEQYF TGTGCCAGTAGTATCAGGGCGGTTGGACTCGACGAGCAGTACTTC NA 15 TRBJ2-7 NA TRBV19
CASSSDSNSYNEQFF TGTGCCAGCAGCTCGGACTCAAACTCCTACAATGAGCAGTTCTTC NA 15 TRBJ2-1 NA TRBV7-2
CASSLGPKYEQYF TGTGCCAGCAGTCTCGGGCCAAAATACGAGCAGTACTTC NA 13 TRBJ2-7 NA TRBV5-6
CASRTGLAGGPGANVLTF TGTGCCAGCAGGACCGGACTAGCGGGGGGGCCCGGGGCCAACGTCCTGACTTTC TRBD2 18 TRBJ2-6 NA TRBV9
CASSFSRLTDTQYF TGCGCCAGCAGCTTTTCTCGCCTCACAGATACGCAGTATTTT NA 14 TRBJ2-3 few TRBV5-1
CASSPRMPVRSPLHF TGTGCCAGCAGTCCCCGGATGCCGGTGCGCTCACCCCTCCACTTT NA 15 TRBJ1-6 NA TRBV27
CATSRYLTGGGANVLTF TGTGCCACCAGCAGATATCTCACCGGGGGTGGGGCCAACGTCCTGACTTTC NA 17 TRBJ2-6 NA TRBV15
CATWGGVSYEQYF TGTGCCACCTGGGGGGGGGTCTCCTACGAGCAGTACTTC TRBD2 13 TRBJ2-7 few TRBV6-5
CAIRLGGEKLFF TGTGCCATCCGGCTTGGCGGCGAAAAACTGTTTTTT NA 12 TRBJ1-4 NA TRBV10-3
CSVPTPLAQSPYGYTF TGCAGCGTCCCAACGCCACTAGCTCAAAGCCCTTATGGCTACACCTTC NA 16 TRBJ1-2 NA TRBV29-1
CASSFSRNTGELFF TGTGCCAGCAGCTTTAGCAGGAACACCGGGGAGCTGTTTTTT NA 14 TRBJ2-2 NA TRBV11-2
CASSGQGRDTQYF TGTGCCAGTAGCGGACAGGGAAGAGATACGCAGTATTTT TRBD1 13 TRBJ2-3 NA TRBV19
CASTEGLAGQETQYF TGTGCCAGCACCGAGGGACTAGCGGGGCAAGAGACCCAGTACTTC TRBD2 15 TRBJ2-5 few TRBV5-4
CASSFTGDYGYTF TGCGCCAGCAGCTTTACAGGGGACTATGGCTACACCTTC TRBD1 13 TRBJ1-2 NA TRBV5-1
CASSPPDRGLDTQYF TGTGCCAGCAGCCCTCCCGACAGGGGTTTAGATACGCAGTATTTT TRBD1 15 TRBJ2-3 NA TRBV9
CAWGPPGQRVYGYTF TGTGCCTGGGGACCTCCGGGACAGAGAGTCTATGGCTACACCTTC TRBD1 15 TRBJ1-2 once TRBV30
CASSTWTGADYGYTF TGTGCCAGTAGTACATGGACAGGGGCGGACTATGGCTACACCTTC TRBD1 15 TRBJ1-2 NA TRBV19
CASSLGTGGREQYF TGTGCCAGCAGTTTAGGGACAGGGGGTCGTGAGCAGTACTTC TRBD1 14 TRBJ2-7 NA TRBV27
CAISGQGNYGYTF TGTGCCATCAGCGGACAGGGAAACTATGGCTACACCTTC TRBD1 13 TRBJ1-2 NA TRBV10-3
CASSKGQGNTIYF TGTGCCAGCAGCAAAGGACAGGGAAACACCATATATTTT NA 13 TRBJ1-3 NA TRBV7-9
CASSARLGARTNEKLFF TGTGCCAGCAGTGCTAGATTGGGGGCGCGGACTAATGAAAAACTGTTTTTT NA 17 TRBJ1-4 once TRBV7-9
CASSPGTVYGYTF TGCGCCAGCAGCCCAGGGACAGTCTATGGCTACACCTTC TRBD1 13 TRBJ1-2 NA TRBV5-1
CASSGPPGTRVFSEQFF TGTGCCAGCAGTGGCCCGCCCGGGACTAGGGTTTTCAGTGAGCAGTTCTTC TRBD2 17 TRBJ2-1 NA TRBV6-1
CASRSSGGFSYEQYF TGTGCCAGCAGGTCCTCAGGGGGCTTCTCCTACGAGCAGTACTTC TRBD1 15 TRBJ2-7 NA TRBV28
CASSPRTAGSTEAFF TGTGCCAGCTCACCAAGGACAGCTGGTAGCACTGAAGCTTTCTTT NA 15 TRBJ1-1 NA TRBV18
CASSAFSRLNYNEQFF TGTGCCAGCTCCGCTTTTAGCAGACTGAATTACAATGAGCAGTTCTTC NA 16 TRBJ2-1 NA TRBV18
CASSVTGTGVGYTF TGTGCCAGCAGCGTAACCGGGACAGGGGTTGGCTACACCTTC TRBD1 14 TRBJ1-2 once TRBV7-2
CASSLVSATNEKLFF TGTGCCAGCAGTTTAGTTTCTGCAACTAATGAAAAACTGTTTTTT NA 15 TRBJ1-4 NA TRBV27
CASRTGPGPPSEQYF TGTGCCAGCAGAACAGGGCCGGGACCCCCCAGCGAGCAGTACTTC NA 15 TRBJ2-7 once TRBV2
CASSGGGVRRNYGYTF TGTGCCAGCAGTGGCGGAGGAGTTCGACGGAACTATGGCTACACCTTC NA 16 TRBJ1-2 NA TRBV6-1
CASSPGAYYGYTF TGTGCCAGCAGTCCAGGAGCCTACTATGGCTACACCTTC NA 13 TRBJ1-2 NA TRBV6-6
CAWSSGYNQPQHF TGTGCCTGGAGTTCAGGGTATAATCAGCCCCAGCATTTT NA 13 TRBJ1-5 NA TRBV30
CAIRTGLAGVRNEQFF TGTGCCATCAGGACTGGACTAGCGGGAGTGAGGAATGAGCAGTTCTTC TRBD2 16 TRBJ2-1 NA TRBV10-3
CASSYGDYSNQPQHF TGTGCCAGTAGTTACGGCGATTATAGCAATCAGCCCCAGCATTTT NA 15 TRBJ1-5 NA TRBV19
CSVPGQQETQYF TGCAGCGTTCCGGGACAGCAAGAGACCCAGTACTTC TRBD1 12 TRBJ2-5 NA TRBV29-1
CSVHGSDTEAFF TGCAGCGTTCACGGTAGCGACACTGAAGCTTTCTTT NA 12 TRBJ1-1 NA TRBV29-1
CASTSVSSYNSPLHF TGTGCCAGCACGTCTGTAAGCTCCTATAATTCACCCCTCCACTTT NA 15 TRBJ1-6 NA TRBV7-8
CASSELGTLAYEQYF TGTGCCAGCAGTGAACTAGGGACATTGGCCTACGAGCAGTACTTC NA 15 TRBJ2-7 NA TRBV6-1
CASSSTGYEQYF TGTGCCAGCAGCTCTACGGGGTACGAGCAGTACTTC NA 12 TRBJ2-7 NA TRBV7-8
CATSRDLLHEQYF TGTGCCACCAGCAGGGACCTACTCCACGAGCAGTACTTC NA 13 TRBJ2-7 NA TRBV15
CASSYIQGTGNTIYF TGTGCCAGCAGTTACATACAGGGGACTGGAAACACCATATATTTT TRBD1 15 TRBJ1-3 NA TRBV6-5
CASSASLRQGVREQYF TGTGCCAGCAGCGCATCCCTCAGACAGGGGGTTCGGGAGCAGTACTTC TRBD1 16 TRBJ2-7 NA TRBV9
CASSFGAPHYAEQFF TGTGCCAGCAGCTTCGGGGCCCCCCACTACGCTGAGCAGTTCTTC NA 15 TRBJ2-1 NA TRBV5-4
CASSSPGYNEQFF TGTGCCAGCAGCTCCCCAGGATACAATGAGCAGTTCTTC NA 13 TRBJ2-1 NA TRBV6-5
CASTKYRDTDTQYF TGTGCCAGCACCAAATACAGGGACACAGATACGCAGTATTTT NA 14 TRBJ2-3 once TRBV2
CASSLGTGGTEAFF TGCGCCAGCAGCTTGGGGACAGGGGGCACTGAAGCTTTCTTT TRBD1 14 TRBJ1-1 NA TRBV5-1
CASSYVGYTDTQYF TGTGCCAGTAGTTATGTGGGGTACACAGATACGCAGTATTTT NA 14 TRBJ2-3 NA TRBV19